This T cell receptor (beta chain) comes out of a study of cytomegalovirus exposure and HLA in healthy donors. In the study overall: The 120 validation repertoires used the same platform as the 550 to 800 first-cohort repertoires (as reported by a later analysis).

Study-wide findings and caveats: Within the 95 to 150 validation repertoires, first-cohort TCR clusters tended to co-occur, according to a later analysis.

Data came from immunoSEQ multiplex PCR; TCRdb stores just in-frame clones and leaves some out. The sample records 150,000 or so clones, roughly 87% being singletons. A word on this clone: Its antigen is unidentified.

This CDR3 contains 13 residues. V lost 1 base to trimming and J lost 5 bases, with 6 bases between them. Germline CDR1 reads SEHNR; CDR2 reads FQNEAQ (reference sequence). The clonotype originates from a woman between 18 and 29 years old in good health and CMV-seropositive. The sample consisted of PBMCs. The chain is built from TRBV7-9 and TRBJ2-1; no definite D call. The DNA of the CDR3 is TGTGCCAGCAGCTTAGATCCTCACAATGAGCAGTTCTTC. Translating gives CASSLDPHNEQFF.